Listed here is a single T cell receptor (beta chain). This specimen comes from a study of blood T cell repertoires in COVID-19. Study-wide context: PBMCs, B-cell-depleted T cells, or T cells were the source of the cDNA or gDNA that made up the material.

Repertoires were generated with immunoSEQ multiplex PCR, while TCRdb's copy carries only in-frame clones and drops some. The sample yields over 200,000 clones, approximately 90% seen once. Germline V lookup: CDR1 MDHEN, CDR2 SYDVKM. The CDR3 has 15 amino acids. J lost 5 bases, V lost 2 bases, and 3 bases had no gene match. Cohort assignment relied on participant-reported clinical history. Sequenced material: PBMCs or T cells enriched from blood (not recorded which). The receptor was derived from a man between 35 and 55 years old who had recovered from COVID-19. The chain combines TRBV28 with TRBJ1-4; 9 nucleotides match TRBD1. CDR3 DNA: TGTGCCAGCAGTTTAAGCGGGACAGGGAATGAAAAACTGTTTTTT. This sequence encodes CASSLSGTGNEKLFF.